The entry below describes one T cell receptor beta chain. Its antigen is not identified. These data come from a study of long-term antiretroviral therapy in people with HIV. Survey-level immunoSEQ v3.0 assays were run. Data came from immunoSEQ multiplex PCR; TCRdb stores just in-frame clones and leaves some out. The sample lists about 21,000 clones, 70% to 80% occurring once. General observations from the study: Unavailable data included ART adherence, viral resistance and therapy changes (switches in treatment). The repertoire was dominated at all time points by clones expanded before ART.

CDR3 size: 16 residues. The V end was cut by 2 bases, the J end by 0 bases, with 14 bases between. The germline V gene has CDR1 GTSNPN and CDR2 SVGIG (reference sequence). The receptor was isolated from a woman aged 40 to 50 with HIV. The genes are TRBV30 and TRBJ1-5; D not resolved. The sequencing here drew on unsorted PBMCs, taken around 1.7 years before starting antiretroviral therapy. The CDR3 nucleotides are TGTGCCTGGAGTACCCGGTCCGGGAATAGCAATCAGCCCCAGCATTTT. As protein: CAWSTRSGNSNQPQHF.